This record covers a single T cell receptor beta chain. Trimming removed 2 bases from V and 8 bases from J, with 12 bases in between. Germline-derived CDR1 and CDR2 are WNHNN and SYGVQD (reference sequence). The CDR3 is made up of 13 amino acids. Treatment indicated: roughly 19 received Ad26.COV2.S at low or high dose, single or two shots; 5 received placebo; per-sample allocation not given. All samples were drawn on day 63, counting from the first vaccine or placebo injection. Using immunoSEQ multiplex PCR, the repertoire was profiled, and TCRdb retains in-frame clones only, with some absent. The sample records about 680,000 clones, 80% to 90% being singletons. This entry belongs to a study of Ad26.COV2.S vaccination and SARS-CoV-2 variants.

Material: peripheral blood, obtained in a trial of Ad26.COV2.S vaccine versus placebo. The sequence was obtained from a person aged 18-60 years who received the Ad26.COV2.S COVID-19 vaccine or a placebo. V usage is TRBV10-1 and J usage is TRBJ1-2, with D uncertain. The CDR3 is CASSEDSRYGYTF. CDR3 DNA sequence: TGCGCCAGCAGTGAGGACTCGCGCTACGGCTACACCTTC.